The next 18 T cell receptor beta chains were all read from a single sample in a study of blood T cell repertoires in COVID-19. Some clones are missing from TCRdb's copy, which holds only in-frame ones; the method was immunoSEQ multiplex PCR. The repertoire holds 90,000 to 150,000 clones, with about 85% as singletons. Source material: peripheral blood. These receptor sequences come from a human donor in a cohort sampled during active COVID-19.

The genes are TRBV5-1 and TRBJ2-3; 12 nucleotides agree with TRBD2. J gave up 4 bases and V 4 bases, and 4 bases lay outside the gene matches. CDR1 SGHRS and CDR2 YFSETQ come from the germline V gene. The CDR3 length is 15 residues. The CDR3 nucleotides read TGCGCCAGCAGCGCTAGCGGGGGGGAGGCAGATACGCAGTATTTT. Protein sequence: CASSASGGEADTQYF.

V is TRBV19 and J is TRBJ2-7; 7 bases are shared with TRBD2. The CDR3 is 17 amino acids. The junction had 18 bases not matched to a gene; V was cut back by 3 bases and J by 7 bases. The germline V gene has CDR1 LNHDA and CDR2 SQIVND (reference sequence). The chain's CDR3 is CASSMGSSGRTSREQYF. As DNA, the CDR3 is TGTGCCAGTAGTATGGGATCTAGCGGCAGAACCTCTCGGGAGCAGTACTTC.

This clone came up a few times. This rearrangement joins TRBV6-6 to TRBJ1-5; TRBD1 might be the D (5 bases). Deletions cut 2 bases from V and 6 bases from J, with 17 bases between. In germline, CDR1 is MNHNY, CDR2 SVGAGI (reference sequence). This CDR3 region has 16 residues. The CDR3 spells CASSYGGGGVGQPQHF. CDR3 DNA sequence: TGTGCCAGCAGTTACGGGGGGGGAGGTGTCGGTCAGCCCCAGCATTTT.

The chain carries TRBV19 and TRBJ2-1, with TRBD2 identical over 9 bases. J gave up 6 bases and V 9 bases, and 12 bases lay outside the gene matches. Germline V lookup: CDR1 LNHDA, CDR2 SQIVND (reference sequence). This CDR3 has 15 residues. CDR3 amino acids: CASHLKRGEFNEQFF. DNA of the CDR3: TGTGCCAGCCATCTCAAGCGGGGGGAGTTCAATGAGCAGTTCTTC.

Written as DNA, the CDR3 is TGTGCCAGCAGTGTACCCAAAGGGGGAACCCCTACACGAGCTTTCTTT. As protein: CASSVPKGGTPTRAFF. This sequence joins TRBV28 and TRBJ1-1; D possibly corresponds to TRBD1 (6 bases). Trimming stripped 5 bases from V and 10 bases from J, with 26 bases between. The CDR3 has 16 residues. CDR1 and CDR2 (germline): MDHEN, SYDVKM.

This chain joins TRBV29-1 and TRBJ1-1, with TRBD1 identical over 7 bases. The CDR3 totals 13 residues. Germline V CDR1 and CDR2: SQVTM, ANQGSEA. Trimming took 6 bases from V and 1 from J; bases not matched to a gene: 5. DNA of the CDR3: TGCAGCGTCTGGGGACAGCAGAACACTGAAGCTTTCTTT. It specifies CSVWGQQNTEAFF.

The chain joins TRBV3-1 (or the pseudogene TRBV3-2) to TRBJ2-1; TRBD1 aligns across 10 bases. From germline, CDR1 is LGHDT and CDR2 YNNKEL (reference sequence). The junction had 3 bases not matched to a gene; V was cut back by 2 bases and J by 14 bases. This CDR3 spans 12 amino acids. CDR3 nucleotides: TGTGCCAGCAGCCAAACCGGGACAGGGGAGTTCTTC. Residues: CASSQTGTGEFF.

This clone has a handful of counts. The rearrangement links TRBV10-3 to TRBJ1-5, with D possibly matching TRBD1 (6 bases). Per germline, CDR1 ENHRY and CDR2 SYGVKD. The V and J ends lost 10 bases and 2 bases respectively, with 15 bases between them. This CDR3 is 14 amino acids long. The CDR3 bases are TGTGCCACTAAAGGGGGAACAGGCAATCAGCCCCAGCATTTT. Protein product: CATKGGTGNQPQHF.

This clone showed up just a few times. The V and J genes are TRBV5-4 and TRBJ2-2; D not resolved. The CDR3 runs 16 residues. Germline lookup yields CDR1 SGHNT and CDR2 YYREEE (reference sequence). The germline V and J ends were trimmed by 1 base and 4 bases, with 14 bases remaining between them. The CDR3 sequence is CASSLQAKLGTGELFF. The CDR3 DNA reads TGTGCCAGCAGCTTGCAGGCTAAACTGGGCACCGGGGAGCTGTTTTTT. Looking up the rest from reference TRBV5-4 and TRBJ2-2 gives the full variable domain: ETGVTQSPTHLIKTRGQQVTLRCSSQSGHNTVSWYQQALGQGPQFIFQYYREEENGRGNFPPRFSGLQFPNYSSELNVNALELDDSALYLCASSLQAKLGTGELFFGEGSRLTVL.

V and J are TRBV6-2 or TRBV6-3 and TRBJ2-7; 9 bases are shared with TRBD2. The CDR3 totals 15 residues. Trimming took 4 bases from V and 4 from J; bases not matched to a gene: 8. From germline, CDR1 is MNHEY and CDR2 SVGEGT. CDR3 DNA: TGTGCCAGCAGTTTAGCGGGGGAGGTTAATTACGAGCAGTACTTC. It specifies CASSLAGEVNYEQYF.

This clone was found once. J is TRBJ1-3 and V is TRBV6-5; 7 nucleotides match TRBD1. The CDR3 covers 15 residues. J gave up 3 bases and V 7 bases, and 9 bases lay outside the gene matches. Looked up from germline, CDR1 is MNHEY and CDR2 is SVGAGI. The CDR3 coding sequence is TGTGCCAGCACCACCGGGAGGGGGCTTGGAAACACCATATATTTT. Its translation: CASTTGRGLGNTIYF.

This chain uses TRBV7-9 with TRBJ2-3, with no clear D. CDR1 and CDR2 (germline): SEHNR, FQNEAQ (reference sequence). Trimming removed 0 bases at V and 3 bases at J, with 7 bases between. CDR3 length equals 14 residues. DNA of the CDR3: TGTGCCAGCAGCTTAGCCGCAGCGACAGATACGCAGTATTTT. It translates to CASSLAAATDTQYF.

The V call is TRBV10-1, the J call TRBJ2-5; 8 bases match TRBD2. V was clipped by 4 bases and J by 4 bases; unmatched bases: 8. Germline assignment: CDR1 WNHNN and CDR2 SYGVQD (reference sequence). The CDR3 consists of 15 residues. The CDR3 loop is CASSGERERGETQYF. CDR3 DNA: TGCGCCAGCAGTGGGGAGCGGGAGCGAGGAGAGACCCAGTACTTC.

On this clone: Different DNA sequences within this sample yield the same CDR3. J is TRBJ1-5 and V is TRBV7-8; 7 bases match TRBD1. The CDR3 has 14 residues. V gave up 5 bases and J gave up 2 bases; unmatched junction bases: 3. Germline values: CDR1 SGHVS, CDR2 FQNEAQ. CDR3 amino acids: CASSPQGGNQPQHF. The CDR3 nucleotides are TGTGCCAGCAGCCCGCAGGGGGGCAATCAGCCCCAGCATTTT. The full variable domain, rest sourced from reference TRBV7-8 and TRBJ1-5, is GAGVSQSPRYKVAKRGQDVALRCDPISGHVSLFWYQQALGQGPEFLTYFQNEAQLDKSGLPSDRFFAERPEGSVSTLKIQRTQQEDSAVYLCASSPQGGNQPQHFGDGTRLSIL.

The chain combines TRBV6-4 with TRBJ2-2; D not resolved. The germline gives CDR1 MRHNA, CDR2 SNTAGT. V dropped 6 bases and J dropped 4 bases, with 12 bases sitting between them. CDR3 length: 14 amino acids. The DNA of the CDR3 is TGTGCCAGCAGGTCAGGTTTAGGCACCGGGGAGCTGTTTTTT. It codes for CASRSGLGTGELFF.

J is TRBJ2-1 and V is TRBV4-2; a weak D match, TRBD2 (6 bases). The CDR3 covers 17 residues. Trimming pared 0 bases from V and 1 base from J, leaving 13 bases between. Per germline, CDR1 LGHNA and CDR2 YNFKEQ. The CDR3 DNA sequence: TGTGCCAGCAGCCAAGATAGGCGGGCGGGGTCCTACAATGAGCAGTTCTTC. Translating it yields CASSQDRRAGSYNEQFF.

The chain carries TRBV6-4 and TRBJ2-2, with TRBD2 identical over 7 bases. Unmatched junction bases numbered 6, after V lost 3 bases and J lost 5 bases. The CDR3 extends over 15 amino acids. Per germline, CDR1 MRHNA and CDR2 SNTAGT. CDR3 region: CASSELAGVTGELFF. Written as DNA, the CDR3 is TGTGCCAGCAGTGAATTAGCGGGTGTGACCGGGGAGCTGTTTTTT.

This chain joins TRBV2 and TRBJ2-3; 9 bases fit TRBD2. J lost 6 bases, V lost 6 bases, and 10 bases had no gene match. The CDR3 length is 15 residues. In germline, CDR1 is SNHLY, CDR2 FYNNEI. This CDR3 reads CASRVRTSEADTQYF. CDR3 bases: TGTGCCAGCAGGGTAAGGACTAGCGAGGCTGATACGCAGTATTTT.